The text below deals with one T cell receptor beta chain. PCR was run on genomic DNA. The TCR beta CDR3 region was amplified using 30 forward and 13 reverse primers. In TCRdb, the multiplex PCR reads were re-called with MiXCR into one record per CDR3 protein. The repertoire holds 250,000 to 300,000 distinct CDR3 sequences, with over 45% as singletons. The sample belongs to a study of type 1 and type 2 diabetes patients. CDR1 and CDR2 (germline): MDHEN, SYDVKM. CDR3 length equals 14 residues. V was clipped by 4 bases and J by 5 bases, with 14 bases between them. Sequenced input: peripheral blood mononuclear cells (PBMCs). This sequence was found in a young man with type 2 diabetes. The gene calls are TRBV28 and TRBJ1-1; no clear D gene. The CDR3 loop is CASSSPSRMTEAFF. In DNA form, the CDR3 reads TGTGCCAGCAGTTCCCCCTCGAGAATGACTGAAGCTTTCTTT.